This entry features one TCR beta chain sequence. The antigen this receptor binds is unknown. At one end the junction does not follow the germline gene, possibly because of a read error. This specimen belongs to a study of cytomegalovirus exposure and HLA in healthy donors (dated by TCRdb to the late 2010s). Notes on the research overall: An earlier analysis of 550 to 700 of the donors reported 250 to 350 Gb of sequence data and 120 million or so unique TCR beta sequences from about 200 million T cells. Donor age, sex, ethnicity and CMV serostatus were compiled together with the repertoire data. The genetic ancestry cluster associated with self-reported Caucasian donors included over 65% of the approximately 410 genotyped donors. A later analysis re-examined previously published TCR beta repertoires from 600 to 700 donors and added high-resolution HLA genotyping to investigate patterns of TCR occurrence. The study was designed to test whether signatures of past pathogen exposure could be identified by cataloging public T cell receptors. In addition to the first cohort of 650 to 750 subjects, a separate validation cohort of approximately 130 different subjects was used. To decide whether each TCR beta V gene segment behaved as functional or pseudogenic, an earlier analysis of 587 of the donors relied on high-throughput TCR beta sequencing. HLA typing included class I and class II loci at four-digit resolution. Among 300 to 500 genotyped donors of the cohort, an average of approximately 200,000 unique TCR beta nucleotide sequences was sequenced per donor, of which 15% to 20% were non-productive. A later genetic analysis took genome-wide SNP genotypes for about three fifths of the 666 donors and used that subset as a discovery cohort. Roughly 300 gigabases of sequencing data and 70 million to 100 million unique TCR sequences made up an early release that covered approximately 650 HLA-typed donors. Every repertoire in the discovery cohort had been generated on one and the same sequencing platform. A few DR-DQ haplotypes were handled as single units for association and clustering because linkage in the cohort was strong. The number of typed donors differed by locus: roughly 629-630 for A, B, C, DRB1 and DQB1; approximately 530 for DQA1; roughly 600 for DPA1; and 450 to 480 for DPB1. In the later analysis, no new phenotypic data were used to find candidate immune exposures; instead, reliance was placed on TCR beta sequences and their occurrence across donors. To predict cytomegalovirus infection status, the study brought together high-throughput TCR immunosequencing, statistical association of individual TCRs with disease status, and machine learning. The study profiled the T cell repertoires of hundreds of subjects by immunosequencing and related them to cytomegalovirus serostatus.

The cohort consisted of hundreds of healthy bone marrow donors. All cohort members were sampled while nominally healthy, although unrecorded immune exposures were likely present. The donor was CMV seropositive and belonged to the group of 250 to 300 seropositive cohort members. A peripheral blood sample was collected from each donor, and TCR beta sequencing was performed on peripheral blood mononuclear cells. Genomic DNA extraction from the blood cell samples was performed with the Qiagen DNeasy Blood Extraction Kit. From the germline V gene (reference sequence), CDR1 is GTSNPN and CDR2 is SVGIG. The CDR3 goes from the cysteine to the phenylalanine over 18 residues. The only DNA kept is the CDR3, 54 bases in frame from the first base. The paper's findings and limits, for the study overall: Three of the identified cytomegalovirus-associated TCR beta chains were confirmed in vitro to be specific for cytomegalovirus antigens. A total of 164 TCR beta chains were listed by the study as associated with cytomegalovirus. At a false discovery rate of 0.05, a later analysis linked under 20,000 TCR beta sequences to specific HLA alleles. According to the authors, the approach could potentially be generalized to other disease states and immunological phenotypes. Compared with the roughly 720-donor mean, donors in an Asian-associated ancestry cluster had fewer N-insertions in productive TCRs, according to a later genetic analysis. A later analysis found that TCR association rates varied across HLA loci, with DRB1 alleles showing the most associated TCRs and HLA-C alleles the fewest. Because counts were too low, approximately 15 rarely observed V segments, including chromosome 9 orphons, were excluded from the earlier analysis of some 540 of the donors. The presence/absence analyses assumed that sequencing depth was roughly uniform across donors, and that assumption may not be true. Broadly in line with IMGT annotations, most TCR beta V segments showed up in productive rearrangements about 87% or about 30% of the time in an earlier analysis of roughly 590 of the donors. A later analysis found that HLA-associated TCR beta chains were more clonally expanded and had lower generation probabilities than equally common non-associated chains. In a later analysis, several top co-occurrence clusters were reported to appear linked to parvovirus B19, influenza, CMV and Epstein-Barr virus. When HLA alleles, especially DR and DQ, strongly co-occurred, TCR associations were difficult to assign to individual alleles. A further reported finding was that TCR beta sequences accurately predicted the HLA-A and HLA-B alleles for most subjects in the first cohort. While some public TCRs were present in many individuals, most TCR sequences turned up only very rarely across donors. The classifier was reported to diagnose cytomegalovirus status with high specificity and sensitivity in both the original and validation cohorts. Because the 87-base-pair reads could not distinguish some IMGT-functional V segments, including TRBV6-2 and TRBV6-3, those segments were excluded. A later analysis found that most CMV-associated TCR beta chains appeared HLA-restricted, with HLA associations seemingly driven largely by CMV exposure. Because HLA typing was unavailable for some donors at each locus, only the typed subset was used in association tests. A later genetic analysis associated a missense DCLRE1C variant with V-gene and J-gene trimming of TCR beta chains, and an independent cohort replicated the association. Correlated functional status among segregating V segments might be attributable to linkage disequilibrium, but an unknown experimental factor could not be ruled out. A cluster of highly shared sequence variants was judged likely to represent a technical artifact of the sequencing pipeline. In this cohort, only TCR beta chains were sequenced, and detectable features were limited by the absence of alpha or paired-chain data. Immune exposure information for the cohort was limited to CMV serostatus.

Libraries were constructed by the immunoSEQ multiplex PCR assay. For the multiplex PCR, a mixture combining 60 forward primers for TCR Vbeta segments and 13 reverse primers for TCR Jbeta segments was used. Amplification of the CDR3 region of rearranged TCR beta genes was performed with a multiplex PCR assay on genomic DNA. On the Illumina HiSeq System, the amplified TCR beta libraries were sequenced as 87-base-pair reads. As for how the authors treated the data: In a later analysis, roughly 80 million unique TCR beta chains were counted across the roughly 610 repertoires, and roughly 11 million of these chains were shared by at least two donors. To remove PCR and sequencing errors, raw reads were error-corrected and collapsed into unique sequences using a nearest-neighbor algorithm that merged closely related sequences. To assign V, D and J gene segments, CDR3 sequences were aligned to IMGT reference sequences. Each retained sequence needed at least a six-nucleotide match to both a V gene segment and a J gene segment. Rearrangements were called productive when the CDR3 lacked stop codons and stayed in frame with V and J; all others were non-productive. CDR3 was defined according to IMGT convention as the region running from the second conserved V-encoded cysteine to the conserved J-encoded phenylalanine. The earlier analysis of a few hundred of the donors excluded any sequence lacking an unambiguous match to a single V gene segment. In an earlier analysis of 450 to 750 of the donors, a V segment was called functional when productive rearrangements were above 56.7%, and segregating when the standard deviation between donors exceeded 5%. A statistical classification framework was built to diagnose cytomegalovirus status from the catalog of TCR beta chain sequences. In a later analysis, V and J genes were assigned by comparing TCR nucleotide sequences against IMGT/GENE-DB human TR gene sequences. In a later analysis, CDR3 sequences and most-parsimonious VDJ recombination scenarios were assigned using the TCRdist pipeline. In a later analysis, each TCR beta chain was defined by its CDR3 amino acid sequence together with its V-gene family, and reads without a unique V-gene family were excluded. A later analysis removed roughly 590 highly shared, low-generation-probability nucleotide sequences to deal with suspected cross-contamination and a sequencing artifact. For each public chain, a later analysis derived a clonal expansion index from normalized ranks of inferred template counts within each repertoire. Generation probabilities in a later analysis came from a VDJ recombination model fitted to out-of-frame rearrangements, and those results were checked against IGoR. In a later analysis, TCR-TCR, TCR-HLA and TCR-CMV co-occurrence was scored with hypergeometric tests, and a repertoire-size bias correction was applied to TCR pairs. To estimate false discovery rates, a later analysis permuted the HLA or CMV assignments 20 times. A later analysis grouped co-occurring TCRs with DBSCAN, adding TCRdist sequence similarity when clustering within HLA-allele-positive subsets. For co-occurrence clustering, repertoires with fewer than 30,000 or more than 120,000 public chains were excluded, along with several repertoires with anomalous nucleotide sharing. As stored in TCRdb, this immuneACCESS dataset retains in-frame rearrangements with V and J assigned. A fraction of the clones does not appear; measured against another copy, unresolved V genes explain less than half of the discrepancy, and the remainder lacks a known reason. V, J and clone size were drawn from that table, and D and trimming were deduced from the DNA. The sample includes around 150,000 clones, with approximately 79% observed a single time. Under 8% of the sample comes from the top ten.

Sequences were obtained from PBMCs. The clonotype originates from a man aged 50-59 years in good health and CMV-seropositive. The chain is made from TRBV30 and TRBJ2-3; the central 16 bases match TRBD2. The CDR3 has the sequence CAWSGGLAGGRNTDMQYF. The nucleotide sequence is TGTGCCTGGAGTGGGGGACTAGCGGGAGGGCGAAACACAGATATGCAGTATTTT.